This TCR beta chain was retrieved from a study of Graves' ophthalmopathy and Graves' hyperthyroidism. Notes on the study in general: The model flagged ophthalmopathy progression at more than 70% sensitivity and roughly 72% specificity. Blood also held most thyroid clonotypes expanded above 0.001 frequency. The 13-signature model separated ophthalmopathy from stable hyperthyroidism at around 88% sensitivity and roughly 80% specificity.

Comments on this clonotype: Its cognate antigen is unknown.

Amplified TCR beta CDR3 regions were obtained using RNA transcripts as template. In the first round, RT-PCR was carried out with HTBI primers, and a multiplex PCR formed the second round. From the multiplex PCR reads, TCRdb called clonotypes with MiXCR, one entry per CDR3 protein. The sample consists of some 750,000 distinct CDR3 sequences, 40% of them appearing once. The CDR3 is made up of 17 amino acids. With 4 bases clipped from V and 6 bases from J, the junction kept 17 bases outside the gene matches. The chain links TRBV12-3 or TRBV12-4 to TRBJ1-2; TRBD1 agrees at 7 bases. The specimen was peripheral blood. This clonotype was sampled from an adult man with Graves' ophthalmopathy. The CDR3, as DNA: TGTGCCAGCAGTTACTCGACCCCGGGACAGCGAATCCATGGCTACACCTTC. Translated: CASSYSTPGQRIHGYTF.